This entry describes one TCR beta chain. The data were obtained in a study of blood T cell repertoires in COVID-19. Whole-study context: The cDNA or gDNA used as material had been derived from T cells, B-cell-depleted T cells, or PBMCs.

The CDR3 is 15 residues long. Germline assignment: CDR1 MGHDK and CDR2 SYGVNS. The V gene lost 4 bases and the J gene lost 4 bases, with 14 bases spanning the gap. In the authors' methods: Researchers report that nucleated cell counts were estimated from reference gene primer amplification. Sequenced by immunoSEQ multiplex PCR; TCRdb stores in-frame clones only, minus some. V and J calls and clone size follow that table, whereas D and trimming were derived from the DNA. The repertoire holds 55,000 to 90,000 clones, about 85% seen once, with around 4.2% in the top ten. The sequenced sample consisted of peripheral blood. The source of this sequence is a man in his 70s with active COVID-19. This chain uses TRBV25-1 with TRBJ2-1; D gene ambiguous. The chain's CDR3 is CASSARVSFYNEQFF. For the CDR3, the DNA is TGTGCCAGCAGTGCCCGGGTCTCCTTTTACAATGAGCAGTTCTTC.